This TCR beta chain stems from a study of human T cells and chemical hapten exposure. Study context: Largely, small differences in pooled library volume made per-sample TCR yields vary.

Via MiXCR, TCRdb re-called the RACE reads, giving one row per CDR3 protein. The repertoire includes approximately 74,000 distinct CDR3 sequences, around a third of them detected once, and nearly 9% sits in the top ten. Germline trimming cut 3 bases from V and 3 bases from J; bases unmatched to any gene: 5. The CDR3 covers 15 residues. Germline V gene data show CDR1 as LNHNV and CDR2 as YYDKDF (reference sequence). As to time point: patch test 1, 2 weeks after DPC sensitization. The treatment denotes: therapeutic diphenylcyclopropenone sensitization with weekly scalp DPC. The study enrolled 18 to 70-year-old alopecia patients suitable for DPC.

The chain joins TRBV15 to TRBJ2-1; 7 bases fit TRBD2. The clonotype was recovered from a man aged 40-55 years with alopecia areata. Some clones in this sample may be carry-over from other donors' samples. This sample comprised whole blood, obtained in connection with sensitization to the hapten diphenylcyclopropenone (DPC). The CDR3 sequence: CATSRAGTNYNEQFF. The CDR3 DNA sequence: TGTGCCACCAGCAGGGCCGGGACTAACTACAATGAGCAGTTCTTC.